The present entry profiles one T cell receptor beta chain with its context. Its antigen is still unknown. No quality values exist for individual bases; no much larger clone is one base distant. The cohort was made up of roughly 670 healthy bone marrow donors. At the time of sampling, every cohort member was nominally healthy, though immune exposures that went unrecorded were likely present. The donor was CMV seronegative and belonged to the group of 352 seronegative cohort members. Each donor provided a peripheral blood sample, and peripheral blood mononuclear cells were used for TCR beta sequencing. Genomic DNA was extracted from the blood cell samples with the Qiagen DNeasy Blood Extraction Kit. This sample stems from a study of cytomegalovirus exposure and HLA in healthy donors (TCRdb year 2017). About the full investigation: According to an earlier analysis of several hundred of the donors, 150 million to 200 million T cells yielded 100 million or so unique TCR beta sequences and 276 Gb of sequence data. Alongside the repertoire data, information on donor age, sex, ethnicity and CMV serostatus was compiled. Besides the first cohort of approximately 710 subjects, a separate validation cohort made up of over a hundred different subjects was used. To study patterns of TCR occurrence, a later analysis re-analyzed previously published TCR beta repertoires from 550 to 800 donors and added high-resolution HLA genotyping. High-throughput TCR immunosequencing, statistical association of individual TCRs with disease status, and machine learning were combined to predict cytomegalovirus infection status. Typing coverage varied by locus: roughly 620-640 donors for A, B, C, DRB1 and DQB1; more than 500 for DQA1; about 570 for DPA1; approximately 470 for DPB1. In a later genetic analysis, genome-wide SNP genotypes for about 55% of the roughly 670 donors were used, and that subset was treated as a discovery cohort. On average, 235,054 unique TCR beta nucleotide sequences were sequenced per donor among 398 genotyped donors of the cohort, with about 17% of those sequences being non-productive. An early release that covered about 600 HLA-typed donors contained approximately 290 gigabases of sequencing data and tens of millions of unique TCR sequences. The aim of the study was to test whether cataloging public T cell receptors could identify signatures of past pathogen exposure. An earlier analysis of approximately 580 of the donors used high-throughput TCR beta sequencing to judge whether each TCR beta V gene segment behaved as functional or pseudogenic. All discovery cohort repertoires had been generated on a single sequencing platform. Both class I and class II loci were covered by HLA typing, at four-digit resolution. The T cell repertoires of 666 subjects were profiled by immunosequencing and related to cytomegalovirus serostatus. Because of strong linkage in the cohort, five DR-DQ haplotypes were treated as single units for association and clustering. Rather than drawing on any new phenotypic data, the later analysis identified candidate immune exposures from TCR beta sequences and the way those sequences occurred across donors. The genetic ancestry cluster associated with self-reported Caucasian donors included around 76% of the approximately 430 genotyped donors.

The library was generated by the immunoSEQ multiplex PCR assay. For the multiplex PCR, a mixture combining 60 forward primers for TCR Vbeta segments and 13 reverse primers for TCR Jbeta segments was used. A multiplex PCR assay on genomic DNA amplified the CDR3 region of rearranged TCR beta genes. The amplified TCR beta libraries were sequenced on the Illumina HiSeq System as 87-base-pair reads. Under the source paper's analysis protocol: In a later analysis, some 80 million unique TCR beta chains were counted across the 500 to 850 repertoires, and approximately 11 million of these chains were shared by at least two donors. Raw reads were error-corrected and collapsed into unique sequences by a nearest-neighbor algorithm in which closely related sequences were merged to remove PCR and sequencing errors. V, D and J gene segments were assigned by aligning CDR3 sequences to IMGT reference sequences. For a sequence to be retained, a match of at least six nucleotides to both a V gene segment and a J gene segment was required. Rearrangements were classified as productive when the CDR3 lacked stop codons and remained in frame with V and J, and all other rearrangements were classified as non-productive. Following IMGT convention, CDR3 was defined as the stretch from the second conserved V-encoded cysteine to the conserved J-encoded phenylalanine. The earlier analysis of some 600 of the donors excluded sequences that lacked an unambiguous match to a single V gene segment. An earlier analysis of approximately 590 of the donors classified V segments as functional when productive rearrangements were above 56.7% and as segregating when the standard deviation between donors was above 5%. A statistical classification framework was developed to diagnose cytomegalovirus status using the catalog of TCR beta chain sequences. V and J gene assignment, in a later analysis, came from comparing TCR nucleotide sequences with IMGT/GENE-DB human TR gene sequences. The TCRdist pipeline was used in a later analysis to assign CDR3 sequences and most-parsimonious VDJ recombination scenarios. In a later analysis, each TCR beta chain was defined by its CDR3 amino acid sequence together with its V-gene family, and reads lacking a unique V-gene family were excluded. To address suspected cross-contamination and a sequencing artifact, a later analysis removed several hundred highly shared, low-generation-probability nucleotide sequences. For each public chain, a later analysis derived a clonal expansion index from normalized ranks of inferred template counts within each repertoire. A later analysis computed generation probabilities with a VDJ recombination model fitted to out-of-frame rearrangements, and checked the results against IGoR. In a later analysis, hypergeometric tests were used to score TCR-TCR, TCR-HLA and TCR-CMV co-occurrence, with a repertoire-size bias correction applied to TCR pairs. False discovery rates were estimated in a later analysis by permuting HLA or CMV assignments 20 times. In a later analysis, co-occurring TCRs were grouped using DBSCAN, and TCRdist sequence similarity was added for clustering within HLA-allele-positive subsets. Repertoires with fewer than 30,000 or more than 120,000 public chains were left out of co-occurrence clustering, as were four to six repertoires with anomalous nucleotide sharing. The clones in this table, taken by TCRdb from immuneACCESS, are in-frame only. Not every clone is retained; where verified, under half of the shortfall comes from an unresolved V gene, and the cause of the rest is unknown. That table furnishes V, J and clone size, whereas the DNA furnished D and trimming. This sample has 40,000 or so clones in its table, and about 70% of those were observed once. Clones ranked in the top ten supply roughly 4% of the sample.

V loses 4 bases at its end and J loses 2 bases; junction bases beyond the gene matches: 7. The germline V gene (reference sequence) sets CDR1 to SGHNT and CDR2 to YYREEE. Measured from the cysteine to the phenylalanine, the CDR3 is 16 residues long. Just CDR3 DNA is preserved here, 48 bases in frame from base 1. Broad study findings and their caveats: In this cohort, only TCR beta chains were sequenced, and detectable features were limited by the absence of alpha or paired-chain data. In an earlier analysis of some 500 of the donors, most TCR beta V segments were observed in productive rearrangements about 87% or about 30% of the time, broadly matching IMGT annotations. A total of 150 to 200 TCR beta chains were listed by the study as associated with cytomegalovirus. The presence/absence analyses assumed that sequencing depth was roughly uniform across donors, and that assumption may not be true. Most TCR sequences were seen in very few donors, while some public TCRs were found in many individuals. In a later analysis, TCR association rates were found to vary across HLA loci, with the most associated TCRs seen for DRB1 alleles and the fewest for HLA-C alleles. Assigning TCR associations to individual alleles was difficult when HLA alleles, especially DR and DQ, strongly co-occurred. In vitro tests confirmed that three of the cytomegalovirus-associated TCR beta chains recognize cytomegalovirus antigens. According to a later analysis, most CMV-associated TCR beta chains appeared to be HLA-restricted, and the HLA associations seemed to be driven largely by CMV exposure. The classifier was reported to diagnose cytomegalovirus status with high specificity and sensitivity in both the original and validation cohorts. In a later analysis, several top co-occurrence clusters were reported to appear linked to parvovirus B19, influenza, CMV and Epstein-Barr virus. V-gene and J-gene trimming of TCR beta chains was associated with a missense DCLRE1C variant in a later genetic analysis, and the association was replicated in an independent cohort. For the cohort, immune exposure information was limited to CMV serostatus. A further reported finding was that TCR beta sequences accurately predicted the HLA-A and HLA-B alleles for most subjects in the first cohort. The earlier analysis of 587 of the donors excluded roughly 17 rarely observed V segments, including chromosome 9 orphons, because counts were too low. Correlated functional status among segregating V segments might reflect linkage disequilibrium, but an unknown experimental factor could not be ruled out. A later genetic analysis reported fewer N-insertions in productive TCRs among donors in an Asian-associated ancestry cluster than the roughly 720-donor mean. The authors suggested that the approach could potentially be extended to other disease states and immunological phenotypes. Some IMGT-functional V segments, including TRBV6-2 and TRBV6-3, could not be told apart with the 87-base-pair reads, so those segments were excluded. A cluster of highly shared sequence variants was judged likely to represent a technical artifact of the sequencing pipeline. Compared with equally common non-associated chains, HLA-associated TCR beta chains in a later analysis were more clonally expanded and had lower generation probabilities. In a later analysis, 15,000 to 20,000 TCR beta sequences were associated with specific HLA alleles at a false discovery rate of 0.05. Because HLA typing was unavailable for some donors at each locus, only the typed subset was used in association tests.

The chain couples TRBV5-4 to TRBJ2-3, with TRBD2 identical over 10 junction bases. This TCR was sampled from a man between 40 and 49 years old in good health and CMV-seronegative. Sequenced material: PBMCs. The CDR3 reads as follows: CASSLPSGGTTDTQYF. The nucleotide sequence reads TGTGCCAGCAGCCTCCCTAGCGGGGGTACCACAGATACGCAGTATTTT.